The entry below gives a single TCR beta chain sequence along with its context. Its antigen is not identified. This sample is drawn from a study of cytomegalovirus exposure and HLA in healthy donors. Broader study findings: Rarity held for most TCR sequences, but there were some public TCRs that occurred in many donors. When a later analysis compared HLA-associated TCR beta chains with equally common others, the HLA-associated chains turned out to be more clonally expanded and to have lower generation probabilities. Reportedly, cytomegalovirus status was diagnosed with high sensitivity and specificity.

The germline V and J ends were trimmed by 2 bases and 2 bases, with 16 bases remaining between them. The length of the CDR3 is 15 residues. Germline CDR1 GTSNPN, CDR2 SVGIG (reference sequence). PCR employed 60 Vbeta and 13 Jbeta primers. The assay was immunoSEQ multiplex PCR, and TCRdb's table has in-frame clones only and misses some. Among roughly 170,000 clones listed, 65% to 85% were seen once. The sequence came from a woman in her 50s in good health and CMV-seropositive. The sequenced sample was PBMCs. V usage is TRBV30 and J usage is TRBJ2-7; no firm D call. This CDR3 reads CAWSPALPGTYEQYF. The CDR3 DNA reads TGTGCCTGGAGTCCGGCCTTGCCAGGCACCTACGAGCAGTACTTC.